This T cell receptor (beta chain) was identified during a study of cytomegalovirus exposure and HLA in healthy donors. Notes on the study in general: Donors belonging to an Asian-associated ancestry cluster reportedly showed fewer N-insertions in productive TCRs than the approximately 670-donor mean, according to what a later analysis found. Across donors, most TCRs were seen rarely, yet some public ones were widespread.

Comment on this clone: What it binds is unknown.

Vbeta (60) and Jbeta (13) primers were used in the PCR. The protocol was immunoSEQ multiplex PCR, while the TCRdb copy is restricted to in-frame clones and leaves out a portion. This table holds 50,000 or so clones. CDR1 and CDR2 from the germline V gene are SGHRS and YFSETQ. The CDR3 length is 16 residues. Deletions cut 1 base from V and 8 bases from J, with 16 bases between. The clonotype was recovered from a woman in her thirties or forties in good health and CMV-seronegative. V usage is TRBV5-1 and J usage is TRBJ1-6, with D perhaps TRBD1 (6 bases). Source material: PBMCs. This CDR3 reads CASSLTLQGLDSPLHF. In nucleotides, the CDR3 is TGCGCCAGCAGCTTGACCTTACAGGGATTGGATTCACCCCTCCACTTT.